A selection of T cell receptor beta chains follows, all from one sample in a study of Graves' ophthalmopathy and Graves' hyperthyroidism. TCRdb independently ran MiXCR on the multiplex PCR reads; one entry per CDR3 protein. Of hundreds of thousands of distinct CDR3 sequences listed, over 20% are singletons. The sequencing input was peripheral blood. Every receptor here comes from a woman under 30 with stable Graves' hyperthyroidism. Some clones in this sample may be carry-over from other donors' samples. CDR3s include the opening cysteine and the closing phenylalanine or tryptophan. D genes are given only for firm matches. Size tells how often a clone was seen (once, few, many) or the class of an expanded clone, and some rows leave it out.

D gene	J gene	V gene	clone size	CDR3 protein	CDR3 DNA
TRBD1	TRBJ2-5	TRBV12-3/TRBV12-4	.	CASSLALGQGEETQYF	TGTGCCAGCAGTTTAGCGCTGGGACAGGGCGAAGAGACCCAGTACTTC
TRBD1	TRBJ1-5	TRBV30	many	CAYRHRGTEPQHF	TGTGCCTATCGACACAGGGGGACTGAGCCCCAGCATTTT
.	TRBJ1-2	TRBV2	few	CASSQTVYGYTF	TGTGCCAGCAGCCAGACAGTTTATGGCTACACCTTC
TRBD1	TRBJ1-2	TRBV4-1	many	CASSQDSGQGYGYTF	TGCGCCAGCAGCCAAGATTCGGGACAGGGCTATGGCTACACCTTC
.	TRBJ2-2	TRBV12-5	many	CASGEDSYTGELFF	TGTGCTAGTGGTGAGGACAGTTACACCGGGGAGCTGTTTTTT
.	TRBJ2-3	TRBV10-3	few	CAISDRAGTDTQYF	TGTGCCATCAGTGATCGTGCAGGCACAGATACGCAGTATTTT
TRBD2	TRBJ2-7	TRBV7-8	many	CASSLVGGAIGEQYF	TGTGCCAGCAGCTTGGTCGGGGGGGCCATAGGGGAGCAGTACTTC
.	TRBJ2-7	TRBV12-3/TRBV12-4	many	CASSFRRRRYEQYF	TGTGCCAGCAGTTTTCGTAGGCGACGCTACGAGCAGTACTTC
.	TRBJ1-1	TRBV30	few	CAWSLGGGGTEAFF	TGTGCCTGGAGCCTTGGCGGAGGGGGCACTGAAGCTTTCTTT
.	TRBJ2-5	TRBV7-2	many	CASSLIGRGETQYF	TGTGCCAGCAGCTTAATTGGCCGAGGGGAGACCCAGTACTTC
.	TRBJ2-5	TRBV6-1	many	CASSKGLDLGETQYF	TGTGCCAGCAGTAAAGGACTGGACTTGGGGGAGACCCAGTACTTC
.	TRBJ1-1	TRBV27	many	CASSLIPGHLNTEAFF	TGTGCCAGCAGTTTGATTCCCGGTCACCTGAACACTGAAGCTTTCTTT
.	TRBJ2-7	TRBV11-2	.	CARHVASYEQYF	TGTGCCAGGCACGTGGCGAGCTACGAGCAGTACTTC
.	TRBJ1-5	TRBV6-5	many	CASSRTGHQPQHF	TGTGCCAGCAGTCGCACAGGGCATCAGCCCCAGCATTTT
TRBD2	TRBJ2-7	TRBV7-6	many	CASSLTSGKLPYEQYF	TGTGCCAGCAGCTTAACTAGCGGGAAGCTCCCCTACGAGCAGTACTTC